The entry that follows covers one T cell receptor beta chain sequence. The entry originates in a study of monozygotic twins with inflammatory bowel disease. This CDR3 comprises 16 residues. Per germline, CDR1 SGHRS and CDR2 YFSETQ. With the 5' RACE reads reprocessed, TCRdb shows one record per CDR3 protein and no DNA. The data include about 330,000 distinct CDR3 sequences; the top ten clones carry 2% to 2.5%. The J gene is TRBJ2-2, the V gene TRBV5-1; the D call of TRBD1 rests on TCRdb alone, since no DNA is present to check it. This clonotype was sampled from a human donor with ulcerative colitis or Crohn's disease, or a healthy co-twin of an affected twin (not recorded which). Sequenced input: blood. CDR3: CASRDLGIANTGELFF.